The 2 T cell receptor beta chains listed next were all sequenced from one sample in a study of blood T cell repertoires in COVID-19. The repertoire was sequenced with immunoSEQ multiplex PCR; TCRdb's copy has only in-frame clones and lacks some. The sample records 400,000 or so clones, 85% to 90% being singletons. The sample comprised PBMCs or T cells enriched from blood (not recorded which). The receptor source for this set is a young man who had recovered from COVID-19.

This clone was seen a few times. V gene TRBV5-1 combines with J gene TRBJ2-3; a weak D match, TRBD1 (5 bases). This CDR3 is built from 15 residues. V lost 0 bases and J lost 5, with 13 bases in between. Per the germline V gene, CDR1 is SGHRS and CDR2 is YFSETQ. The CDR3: CASSLGQGSGDTQYF. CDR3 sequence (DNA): TGCGCCAGCAGCTTGGGTCAGGGCAGTGGAGATACGCAGTATTTT.

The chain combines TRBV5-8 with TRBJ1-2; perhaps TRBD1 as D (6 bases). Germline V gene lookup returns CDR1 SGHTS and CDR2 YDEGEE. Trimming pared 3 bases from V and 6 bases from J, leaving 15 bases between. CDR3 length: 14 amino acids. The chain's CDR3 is CASSWEQGLDGYTF. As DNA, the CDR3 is TGTGCCAGCAGCTGGGAACAGGGCTTGGATGGCTACACCTTC. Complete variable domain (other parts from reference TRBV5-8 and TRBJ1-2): EAGVTQSPTHLIKTRGQQATLRCSPISGHTSVYWYQQALGLGLQFLLWYDEGEERNRGNFPPRFSGRQFPNYSSELNVNALELEDSALYLCASSWEQGLDGYTFGSGTRLTVV.